This T cell receptor beta chain appears in the sequencing data of a study of blood T cell repertoires in COVID-19. CDR3 length: 13 amino acids. Trimming took 2 bases from V and 7 from J, leaving 11 bases between them. Germline-derived CDR1 and CDR2 are GTSNPN and SVGIG (reference sequence). Under the authors' procedure: Amplification of reference gene primers provided the estimated nucleated cell counts. The repertoire was sequenced with immunoSEQ multiplex PCR; TCRdb's copy has only in-frame clones and lacks some. V and J calls plus clone size are reproduced from that table; the DNA served to infer D and trimming. The sample records under 80,000 clones, 79% being singletons.

The sequencing sample was made of peripheral blood. This TCR came from a human donor in a cohort sampled during active COVID-19. The chain is built from TRBV30 and TRBJ1-4; a possible D gene is TRBD1 (5 bases). The CDR3 loop reads CAWSWGGGEKLFF. CDR3 sequence (DNA): TGTGCCTGGAGTTGGGGGGGAGGTGAAAAACTGTTTTTT.